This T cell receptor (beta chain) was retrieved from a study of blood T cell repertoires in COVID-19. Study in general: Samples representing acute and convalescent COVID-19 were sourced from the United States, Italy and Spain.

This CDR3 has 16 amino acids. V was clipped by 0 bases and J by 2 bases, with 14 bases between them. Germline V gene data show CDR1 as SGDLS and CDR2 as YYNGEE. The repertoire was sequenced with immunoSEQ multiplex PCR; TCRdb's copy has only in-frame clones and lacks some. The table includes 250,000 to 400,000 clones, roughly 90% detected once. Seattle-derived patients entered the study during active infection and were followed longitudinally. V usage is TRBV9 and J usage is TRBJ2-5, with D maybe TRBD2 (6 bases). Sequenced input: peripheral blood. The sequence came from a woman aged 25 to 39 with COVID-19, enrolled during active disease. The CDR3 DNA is TGTGCCAGCAGCGTAGGGGCTAGCGTAACACAAGAGACCCAGTACTTC. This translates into CASSVGASVTQETQYF. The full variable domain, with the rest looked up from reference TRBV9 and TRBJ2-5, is DSGVTQTPKHLITATGQRVTLRCSPRSGDLSVYWYQQSLDQGLQFLIQYYNGEERAKGNILERFSAQQFPDLHSELNLSSLELGDSALYFCASSVGASVTQETQYFGPGTRLLVL.